These T cell receptor beta chains were read from a single sample in a study of regulatory T cells in long-lasting Graves disease. From the multiplex PCR reads, TCRdb called clonotypes with MiXCR, one entry per CDR3 protein. The sample includes 440,000 or so distinct CDR3 sequences, approximately 15% of them seen just once. The same data also contributed to another study, on T cells in Graves' hyperthyroidism and ophthalmopathy.

The sequencing used peripheral blood mononuclear cells (PBMCs), collected at new diagnosis, from a patient treated with antithyroid drugs. The receptors derive from a woman between 25 and 40 years old with Graves disease. Each CDR3 is given with its conserved first and last residue. The D gene is left open where the match is weak. Not every row has a clone size; where given, it reads once, few, many or a size class.

D gene: NA; V gene: TRBV27; clone size: few; J gene: TRBJ2-4; CDR3 DNA: TGTGCCAGCAGTTTAGTGGGAGCCAAAAACATTCAGTACTTC; CDR3 protein: CASSLVGAKNIQYF
D gene: TRBD2; V gene: TRBV5-4; clone size: NA; J gene: TRBJ2-2; CDR3 DNA: TGTGCCAGCAGCGTCTCTAGCGGGAGAGACACCGGGGAGCTGTTTTTT; CDR3 protein: CASSVSSGRDTGELFF
D gene: TRBD2; V gene: TRBV20-1; clone size: many; J gene: TRBJ2-5; CDR3 DNA: TGCAGTGCTGGCTCCCGTAGAGGGGATAGCGGGGAGACCCAGTACTTC; CDR3 protein: CSAGSRRGDSGETQYF
D gene: NA; V gene: TRBV10-3; clone size: NA; J gene: TRBJ1-4; CDR3 DNA: TGTGCCATCAGTGAGGGACCTGAAAAACTGTTTTTT; CDR3 protein: CAISEGPEKLFF
D gene: NA; V gene: TRBV19; clone size: NA; J gene: TRBJ2-5; CDR3 DNA: TGTGCCAGTAGTATGGGGGTCGGGACACCCAAAGAGACCCAGTACTTC; CDR3 protein: CASSMGVGTPKETQYF
D gene: NA; V gene: TRBV20-1; clone size: many; J gene: TRBJ1-5; CDR3 DNA: TGCAGTGCTAGGGGGATCAGGGGCCAGCCCCAGCATTTT; CDR3 protein: CSARGIRGQPQHF
D gene: NA; V gene: TRBV5-1; clone size: NA; J gene: TRBJ2-7; CDR3 DNA: TGCGCCAGCAGCTTGGCCGCAGGGTACGAGCAGTACTTC; CDR3 protein: CASSLAAGYEQYF
D gene: TRBD1; V gene: TRBV12-3/TRBV12-4; clone size: many; J gene: TRBJ1-2; CDR3 DNA: TGTGCCAGCAGAGGTGGGAGGAACAGGGGGCTGTCTGGCTACACCTTC; CDR3 protein: CASRGGRNRGLSGYTF
D gene: NA; V gene: TRBV4-1; clone size: NA; J gene: TRBJ1-5; CDR3 DNA: TGCGCCAGCAGCCAAGTAGGGGGAAATCAGCCCCAGCATTTT; CDR3 protein: CASSQVGGNQPQHF
D gene: NA; V gene: TRBV29-1; clone size: NA; J gene: TRBJ2-2; CDR3 DNA: TGCAGCGTTGAGGGGTTCGGAGGGTCGAACACCGGGGAGCTGTTTTTT; CDR3 protein: CSVEGFGGSNTGELFF
D gene: TRBD2; V gene: TRBV6-9; clone size: NA; J gene: TRBJ2-1; CDR3 DNA: TGTGCCAGCAGTTTCCCGGGACTAGCGGGAGGGACGGTCCCCTACAATGAGCAGTTCTTC; CDR3 protein: CASSFPGLAGGTVPYNEQFF